This passage covers 31 T cell receptor beta chains from one sample sequenced in a study of blood T cell repertoires in COVID-19. The method was immunoSEQ multiplex PCR; TCRdb's version includes in-frame clones alone and lacks a portion of them. The repertoire holds around 180,000 clones, with about 91% as singletons. The material sequenced was peripheral blood. The source is a woman aged 30 to 39 with acute or convalescent COVID-19.

The chain is built from TRBV15 and TRBJ1-5; D is uncertain. The CDR3 totals 12 residues. V was trimmed by 4 bases and J by 9 bases, leaving 10 bases between them. CDR1 is LNHNV, CDR2 YYDKDF, per germline (reference sequence). The CDR3 loop is CATSMRFGPQHF. The CDR3 DNA follows: TGTGCCACCAGCATGAGATTCGGGCCCCAGCATTTT.

This chain links TRBV21-1 with TRBJ1-1. TRBV21-1 represents a pseudogene. The CDR3 length is 11 residues. The chain's CDR3 is CAPWYWTEAFF. In DNA form, the CDR3 reads TGTGCCCCTTGGTACTGGACTGAAGCTTTCTTT.

The DNA for the CDR3 is TGTGCCAGCAGCCCCTCGGGACTAAACATTCAGTACTTC. The encoded protein is CASSPSGLNIQYF. The genes are TRBV27 and TRBJ2-4; a weak D match, TRBD2 (6 bases). The V gene lost 6 bases and the J gene lost 6 bases, with 12 bases spanning the gap. The V gene's germline CDR1 is MNHEY and CDR2 SMNVEV (reference sequence). The CDR3 has 13 residues.

V and J are TRBV5-1 and TRBJ2-7; D might be TRBD1 (5 bases). In germline, CDR1 is SGHRS, CDR2 YFSETQ. This CDR3 has 13 amino acids. The V end lost 3 bases, the J end lost 7 bases, and 14 bases lay between the germline ends. This chain's CDR3 is CASSYTGLGEQYF. The CDR3 nucleotides are TGCGCCAGCAGCTACACAGGCCTCGGAGAGCAGTACTTC.

The genes are TRBV19 and TRBJ1-6, with D possibly matching TRBD1 (5 bases). CDR1 is LNHDA and CDR2 is SQIVND in the germline V gene (reference sequence). The CDR3 sequence is 15 residues long. V shed 0 bases and J shed 8 bases, with 11 bases lying between them. The CDR3 sequence: CASSIDLTGDSPLHF. The CDR3 DNA reads as TGTGCCAGTAGTATAGACCTTACAGGCGATTCACCCCTCCACTTT.

The chain has TRBV18 and TRBJ1-5; TRBD1 aligns across 7 bases. Germline V CDR1 and CDR2: KGHSH, LQKENI. With V trimmed by 2 bases and J by 5 bases, 6 bases remained unmatched. The CDR3 consists of 15 residues. The CDR3 loop is CASSPGTATYQPQHF. The CDR3 bases are TGTGCCAGCTCACCAGGGACAGCTACTTATCAGCCCCAGCATTTT.

For this clone: At the DNA level, this CDR3 is encoded by other sequences in the same sample as well. This chain uses TRBV5-1 with TRBJ2-5; TRBD2 matches at 8 bases. The length of the CDR3 is 14 residues. The V gene's germline CDR1 is SGHRS and CDR2 YFSETQ. The J segment lost 2 bases and the V segment lost 0 bases, leaving 0 bases of the junction unmatched. CDR3 amino acids: CASSLAGGQETQYF. The CDR3 nucleotides read TGCGCCAGCAGCTTGGCGGGGGGGCAAGAGACCCAGTACTTC.

The chain carries TRBV7-9 and TRBJ2-2; 7 bases are shared with TRBD2. The germline CDR1 and CDR2 sequences are SEHNR and FQNEAQ (reference sequence). Trimming at V came to 7 bases and at J to 4 bases, leaving 3 bases not matched to a gene. This CDR3 is 13 amino acids long. In nucleotides, the CDR3 is TGTGCCAGCAACTGGGGGGGCACCGGGGAGCTGTTTTTT. Translation: CASNWGGTGELFF. The entire variable domain, with the rest obtained from reference TRBV7-9 and TRBJ2-2, is as follows: DTGVSQNPRHKITKRGQNVTFRCDPISEHNRLYWYRQTLGQGPEFLTYFQNEAQLEKSRLLSDRFSAERPKGSFSTLEIQRTEQGDSAMYLCASNWGGTGELFFGEGSRLTVL.

CDR3 amino acids: CASSFPRDSSTDTQYF. In DNA, the CDR3 is TGTGCCAGCAGCTTTCCGAGGGATTCTAGCACAGATACGCAGTATTTT. The chain recombines TRBV5-4 with TRBJ2-3, with TRBD2 as a possible D gene (5 bases). Trimming removed 2 bases at V and 0 bases at J, with 13 bases between. The CDR3 is 16 amino acids. Germline lookup yields CDR1 SGHNT and CDR2 YYREEE (reference sequence).

The chain carries TRBV10-1 and TRBJ2-7; 8 bases are shared with TRBD2. CDR3 size: 18 residues. V lost 3 bases, J lost 2 bases, and 15 bases stayed unmatched. CDR1 WNHNN and CDR2 SYGVQD come from the germline V gene (reference sequence). The chain's CDR3 is CASSDGVLAGSATYEQYF. The CDR3 coding sequence is TGCGCCAGCAGTGACGGGGTGTTAGCGGGGTCGGCGACCTACGAGCAGTACTTC.

Comment on this clone: This specimen includes other DNA sequences encoding the same CDR3. The chain combines TRBV5-6 with TRBJ1-3; D unclear. The CDR3 runs to 14 residues. V lost 1 base to trimming and J lost 2 bases, with 7 bases between them. Germline CDR1 SGHDT, CDR2 YYEEEE. CDR3 nucleotides: TGTGCCAGCAGCTTGTACGGGGCTGGAAACACCATATATTTT. Protein sequence: CASSLYGAGNTIYF.

The chain employs TRBV5-1 and TRBJ2-7; TRBD1 matches at 7 bases. The CDR3 length is 14 residues. The V gene end was trimmed by 4 bases and the J gene end by 3 bases; junction bases not matched to a gene: 7. CDR1 is SGHRS and CDR2 is YFSETQ in the germline V gene. As DNA, the CDR3 is TGCGCCAGCAGCGCCGGGACAGAGGACTACGAGCAGTACTTC. It yields the protein CASSAGTEDYEQYF.

This clone was counted only a few times. V usage is TRBV7-2 and J usage is TRBJ1-6; 9 bases agree with TRBD1. Germline V gives CDR1 SGHTA, CDR2 FQGNSA. The J segment lost 10 bases and the V segment lost 1 base, leaving 8 bases of the junction unmatched. CDR3 size: 16 residues. Here the CDR3 reads CASSLGSGQGFSPLHF. The CDR3 region has the DNA TGTGCCAGCAGCTTAGGGTCCGGACAGGGGTTCTCACCCCTCCACTTT.

As for this clone: The missing conserved phenylalanine or tryptophan at the end of this CDR3 makes a read error likely. It is unclear where the CDR3 begins or ends on the DNA, so no DNA is shown, and the CDR3 is as TCRdb lists it. V usage is TRBV29-1 and J usage is TRBJ1-2; the table's D call of TRBD1 was not tested on the DNA. The germline CDR1 and CDR2 sequences are SQVTM and ANQGSEA. The CDR3 comprises 9 residues, both ends counted. The CDR3 loop reads CSVGETGTI.

The chain joins TRBV5-1 to TRBJ2-3; tentative D call: TRBD2 (6 bases). The CDR3 runs to 15 residues. CDR1 is SGHRS and CDR2 is YFSETQ in the germline V gene. V was shortened by 3 bases and J by 3 bases, with 14 bases between the two germline ends. The CDR3 coding sequence is TGCGCCAGCAGCTCGACACTAGCCGAAACAGATACGCAGTATTTT. Its translation: CASSSTLAETDTQYF.

This chain connects TRBV4-1 to TRBJ1-1; perhaps TRBD1 as D (6 bases). From germline, CDR1 is MGHRA and CDR2 YSYEKL. The V end was cut by 6 bases, the J end by 1 base, with 15 bases between. The CDR3 runs 15 residues. This CDR3 is CASRQTRGKNTEAFF. The CDR3 DNA is TGCGCCAGCAGGCAAACGAGGGGGAAGAACACTGAAGCTTTCTTT.

This chain uses TRBV24-1 with TRBJ2-1; 11 bases map to TRBD2. V trimming: 5 bases; J trimming: 10 bases; junction bases outside the gene matches: 12. The germline gives CDR1 KGHDR, CDR2 SFDVKD. The CDR3 consists of 16 residues. The CDR3 DNA follows: TGTGCCACCAGTGCTGTTGTACGGCTAGCGGGAGGCGAGCAGTTCTTC. It specifies CATSAVVRLAGGEQFF.

The J gene is TRBJ2-2, the V gene TRBV6-6; 8 bases match TRBD1. V shed 6 bases, J shed 8 bases, and the junction held 11 bases outside the gene matches. This CDR3 is 15 amino acids long. Germline assignment: CDR1 MNHNY and CDR2 SVGAGI (reference sequence). Here the CDR3 reads CASSRLTGGRGELFF. DNA of the CDR3: TGTGCCAGCAGCCGTCTCACAGGGGGTCGAGGGGAGCTGTTTTTT.

V is TRBV28 and J is TRBJ1-5, with D hard to call. Trimming shortened V by 0 bases and J by 0 bases, and 6 bases separated the two germline ends. The V gene's germline CDR1 is MDHEN and CDR2 SYDVKM. This CDR3 spans 15 amino acids. The DNA of the CDR3 is TGTGCCAGCAGTTTATGGTCCGTTAGCAATCAGCCCCAGCATTTT. It is translated as CASSLWSVSNQPQHF.

This clone was counted a few times. The same CDR3 arises from other DNA sequences in this sample as well. This chain uses TRBV7-9 with TRBJ2-5; tentative D call: TRBD1 (5 bases). The germline V gene encodes CDR1 SEHNR and CDR2 FQNEAQ (reference sequence). The CDR3 contains 13 residues. The V and J ends lost 6 bases and 5 bases respectively, with 13 bases between them. CDR3: CASSQAGAETQYF. The DNA of the CDR3 is TGTGCCAGCAGTCAAGCTGGGGCTGAGACCCAGTACTTC.

This clone has just a few counts. The CDR3 DNA reads TGTGCCAGTAGCCGACGGACAGGGGGCAAAGGGGAGCTGTTTTTT. It translates to CASSRRTGGKGELFF. The V call is TRBV19, the J call TRBJ2-2; TRBD1 agrees at 11 bases. V trimming: 6 bases; J trimming: 8 bases; junction bases outside the gene matches: 8. From germline, CDR1 is LNHDA and CDR2 SQIVND (reference sequence). The CDR3 is 15 residues long.

V and J are TRBV10-3 and TRBJ1-5, with unresolved D. The germline CDR1 and CDR2 sequences are ENHRY and SYGVKD. Trimming removed 4 bases at V and 5 bases at J, with 6 bases between. The CDR3 loop spans 12 amino acids. The CDR3 nucleotides read TGTGCCATCAGTGCGGTAGATCAGCCCCAGCATTTT. Protein sequence: CAISAVDQPQHF.

This clone was counted once. V and J are TRBV15 and TRBJ1-3, with 7 bases fitting TRBD1. CDR3 length: 17 residues. With 0 bases clipped from V and 2 bases from J, the junction kept 7 bases outside the gene matches. Germline V CDR1 and CDR2: LNHNV, YYDKDF (reference sequence). This chain's CDR3 is CATSRDRVGTAGNTIYF. The CDR3 DNA reads as TGTGCCACCAGCAGAGACCGGGTAGGGACAGCTGGAAACACCATATATTTT.

The chain couples TRBV18 to TRBJ2-2; possible D gene TRBD2, 6 bases. Germline CDR1 and CDR2: KGHSH and LQKENI. The V end lost 9 bases, the J end lost 0 bases, and 20 bases lay between the germline ends. This CDR3 comprises 17 residues. The CDR3 loop is CASKGLSGSTNTGELFF. CDR3 in DNA: TGTGCCAGTAAGGGGCTTAGCGGATCCACGAACACCGGGGAGCTGTTTTTT.

The rearrangement joins TRBV3-1 (or the pseudogene TRBV3-2) to TRBJ2-7, with TRBD1 matching 7 bases. Germline V gene lookup returns CDR1 LGHDT and CDR2 YNNKEL (reference sequence). The ends lost 2 bases at V and 0 bases at J; junction bases unmatched: 4. The CDR3 runs to 15 residues. CDR3 in amino acids: CASSQTGASSYEQYF. CDR3 DNA: TGTGCCAGCAGCCAAACAGGGGCGAGCTCCTACGAGCAGTACTTC.

CDR3 in DNA: TGTGCCAGCAGCGTAGAGGGACAGGGGGCCTACGAGCAGTACTTC. Its protein is CASSVEGQGAYEQYF. The chain couples TRBV9 to TRBJ2-7; the match to TRBD1 covers 11 bases. The ends lost 0 bases at V and 2 bases at J; junction bases unmatched: 1. Germline CDR1 is SGDLS and CDR2 is YYNGEE. This CDR3 region has 15 residues.

The J gene is TRBJ2-3, the V gene TRBV6-6; D unclear. The V gene lost 6 bases and the J gene lost 3 bases, with 10 bases spanning the gap. This CDR3 region has 13 residues. CDR1 and CDR2 from the germline V gene are MNHNY and SVGAGI (reference sequence). CDR3 residues: CASRGTATDTQYF. DNA for the CDR3: TGTGCCAGCAGGGGCACGGCAACAGATACGCAGTATTTT.

This rearrangement joins TRBV2 to TRBJ1-6; TRBD1 might be the D (5 bases). This CDR3 is built from 17 residues. The germline V gene has CDR1 SNHLY and CDR2 FYNNEI. The germline V and J ends were trimmed by 7 bases and 5 bases, with 21 bases remaining between them. Written as DNA, the CDR3 is TGTGCCAGCATCCGCTCCGGGTTGGGGCCTAATAATTCACCCCTCCACTTT. Translated: CASIRSGLGPNNSPLHF.

V gene TRBV5-5 combines with J gene TRBJ2-5; possibly TRBD1 for D (6 bases). V gave up 4 bases and J gave up 5 bases, with 18 bases separating them. Germline CDR1 and CDR2: SGHKS and YYEKEE (reference sequence). The CDR3 extends over 15 amino acids. The CDR3 nucleotides read TGTGCCAGCAGCACCGGGACAACAGCAGCCGAGACCCAGTACTTC. The encoded protein is CASSTGTTAAETQYF.

CDR3 region: CASSLLIGELFF. The DNA for the CDR3 is TGTGCCAGCAGTTTACTAATCGGGGAGCTGTTTTTT. This chain connects TRBV28 to TRBJ2-2; no clear D gene. Germline CDR1 is MDHEN and CDR2 is SYDVKM. The CDR3 is 12 residues long. Trimming took off 2 bases at V and 7 bases at J, with 5 bases between the two ends.

The CDR3 loop is CASSLDGGLLGNTIYF. The CDR3 nucleotides are TGTGCCAGCAGCTTAGATGGGGGCCTTCTTGGAAACACCATATATTTT. The V and J genes are TRBV7-2 and TRBJ1-3; the D gene is possibly TRBD1 (6 bases). This CDR3 contains 16 residues. The germline CDR1 and CDR2 sequences are SGHTA and FQGNSA. Trimming removed 1 base at V and 3 bases at J, with 13 bases between. Drawing the rest from reference TRBV7-2 and TRBJ1-3, the complete variable domain is GAGVSQSPSNKVTEKGKDVELRCDPISGHTALYWYRQSLGQGLEFLIYFQGNSAPDKSGLPSDRFSAERTGGSVSTLTIQRTQQEDSAVYLCASSLDGGLLGNTIYFGEGSWLTVV.